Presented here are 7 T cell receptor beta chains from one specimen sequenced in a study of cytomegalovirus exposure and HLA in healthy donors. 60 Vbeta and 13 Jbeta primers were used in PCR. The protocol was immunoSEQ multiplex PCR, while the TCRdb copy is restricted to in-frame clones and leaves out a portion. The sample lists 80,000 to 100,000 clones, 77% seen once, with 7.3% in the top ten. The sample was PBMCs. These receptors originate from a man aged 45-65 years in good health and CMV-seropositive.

In DNA form, the CDR3 reads TGTGCCAGCAGACGACAGGGGGCTTGGGAGACCCAGTACTTC. This gives the protein CASRRQGAWETQYF. The V call is TRBV6-5, the J call TRBJ2-5; 10 bases map to TRBD1. The CDR3 covers 14 residues. Looked up from germline, CDR1 is MNHEY and CDR2 is SVGAGI. V lost 6 bases and J lost 5; bases outside the gene matches: 6.

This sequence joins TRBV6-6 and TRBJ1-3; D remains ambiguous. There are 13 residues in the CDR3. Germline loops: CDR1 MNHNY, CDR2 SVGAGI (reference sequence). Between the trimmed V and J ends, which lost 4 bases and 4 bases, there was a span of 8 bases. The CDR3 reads CASSSQPGNTIYF. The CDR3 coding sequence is TGTGCCAGCAGTTCACAACCCGGAAACACCATATATTTT.

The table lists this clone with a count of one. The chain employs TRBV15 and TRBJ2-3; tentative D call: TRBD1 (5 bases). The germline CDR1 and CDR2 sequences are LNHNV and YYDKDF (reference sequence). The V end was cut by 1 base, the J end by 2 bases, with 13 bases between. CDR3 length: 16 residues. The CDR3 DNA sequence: TGTGCCACCAGCAGAGGGGGCGGCAGAGTCACAGATACGCAGTATTTT. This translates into CATSRGGGRVTDTQYF.

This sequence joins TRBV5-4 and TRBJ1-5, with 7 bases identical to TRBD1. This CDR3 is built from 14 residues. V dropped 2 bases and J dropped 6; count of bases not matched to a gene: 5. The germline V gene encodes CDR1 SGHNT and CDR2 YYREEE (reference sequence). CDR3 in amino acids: CASSFDRAVQPQHF. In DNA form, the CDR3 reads TGTGCCAGCAGCTTCGACAGGGCGGTTCAGCCCCAGCATTTT.

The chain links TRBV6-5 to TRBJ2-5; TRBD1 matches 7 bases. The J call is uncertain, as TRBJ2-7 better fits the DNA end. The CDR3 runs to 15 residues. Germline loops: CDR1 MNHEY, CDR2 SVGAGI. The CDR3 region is CASSYSFQGAYEQYF. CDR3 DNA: TGTGCCAGCAGTTACTCGTTCCAGGGGGCCTACGAGCAGTACTTC.

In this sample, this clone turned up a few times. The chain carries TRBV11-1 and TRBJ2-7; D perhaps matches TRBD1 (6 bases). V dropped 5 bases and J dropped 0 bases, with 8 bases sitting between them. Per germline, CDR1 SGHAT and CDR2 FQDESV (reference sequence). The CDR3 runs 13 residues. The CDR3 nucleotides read TGTGCCAGCAGCCCCAGGGGCTCCTACGAGCAGTACTTC. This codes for CASSPRGSYEQYF.

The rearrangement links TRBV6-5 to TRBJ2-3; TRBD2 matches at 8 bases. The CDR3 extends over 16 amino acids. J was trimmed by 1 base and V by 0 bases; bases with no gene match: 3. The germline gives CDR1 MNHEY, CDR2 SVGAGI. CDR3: CASSYSSRGGTDTQYF. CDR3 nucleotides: TGTGCCAGCAGTTACTCTTCGCGGGGGGGCACAGATACGCAGTATTTT.